Listed below are T cell receptor beta chains from one sample, sequenced in a study of metastatic and nonmetastatic thyroid tumors. TCRdb re-analyzed the PCR reads through MiXCR. Seen here are approximately 25,000 clones, 20% to 30% observed once, and the top ten hold around 18%. The sequenced material came from blood. Receptors were obtained from a male donor with papillary thyroid cancer or a benign thyroid nodule (not recorded which). Some clones in this sample may be carry-over from other donors' samples. The CDR3 runs from the conserved cysteine through the conserved F or W. The order of the fields is CDR3 length, V gene, CDR3 protein.

len: 15
v_gene: TRBV20-1
CDR3aa: CSSTATVLLGQPQHF

len: 14
v_gene: TRBV20-1
CDR3aa: CSARDRGGNQPQHF

len: 16
v_gene: TRBV6-1
CDR3aa: CASNGLAGDSSYEQYF

len: 14
v_gene: TRBV6-1
CDR3aa: CASSEGQGAGEQYF

len: 14
v_gene: TRBV5-4
CDR3aa: CVLKVGPGDQRAFF

len: 14
v_gene: TRBV11-2
CDR3aa: CASSLGGPGNTIYF

len: 13
v_gene: TRBV6-1
CDR3aa: CASNQGGPGDLLF

len: 14
v_gene: TRBV5-1
CDR3aa: CASMAPINPDTQYF

len: 13
v_gene: TRBV6-1
CDR3aa: CASRWTGAYEQYF

len: 12
v_gene: TRBV12-3/TRBV12-4
CDR3aa: CASSPLGREPNF

len: 16
v_gene: TRBV5-1
CDR3aa: CVSRLGWTNLNTEAFF

len: 11
v_gene: TRBV2
CDR3aa: CASSASNEQFF

len: 16
v_gene: TRBV20-1
CDR3aa: CSARDQSGSSYNEQFF

len: 13
v_gene: TRBV7-6
CDR3aa: CASSFPSTHEQFF

len: 14
v_gene: TRBV5-1
CDR3aa: CASSLNTYTGELFF

len: 13
v_gene: TRBV20-1
CDR3aa: CSASLGPNNEQFF

len: 14
v_gene: TRBV6-1
CDR3aa: CASSVLSGAYEQYF

len: 15
v_gene: TRBV25-1
CDR3aa: CASSGCRLAHYEQYF

len: 17
v_gene: TRBV27
CDR3aa: CASRRTQGTGKNSPLHF

len: 17
v_gene: TRBV9
CDR3aa: CASIVGLSVSSYTEQFF

len: 16
v_gene: TRBV11-1
CDR3aa: CASSSNARTGNSPLHF

len: 15
v_gene: TRBV20-1
CDR3aa: CSASRGGAPTDTQYF

len: 12
v_gene: TRBV28
CDR3aa: CASTAPPREAFF

len: 15
v_gene: TRBV27
CDR3aa: CSSAGLAGAADTQCF

len: 16
v_gene: TRBV3-1
CDR3aa: CASSHRGRGGTDTQYF

len: 16
v_gene: TRBV6-4
CDR3aa: CASRTPGAGVLHEQFF

len: 14
v_gene: TRBV7-9
CDR3aa: CASSLRDQTSPLHF

len: 15
v_gene: TRBV5-5
CDR3aa: CASSWGTSGTGELFF

len: 11
v_gene: TRBV12-3/TRBV12-4
CDR3aa: CASSEWDTQYF

len: 12
v_gene: TRBV20-1
CDR3aa: CSARLADNEQFF

len: 12
v_gene: TRBV28
CDR3aa: CASSTNRYEQYF

len: 15
v_gene: TRBV15
CDR3aa: CATSREIGRPYEQYF

len: 15
v_gene: TRBV12-5
CDR3aa: CASGLGSQVQETQYF

len: 14
v_gene: TRBV29-1
CDR3aa: CSVTMVGQGHEQYF

len: 14
v_gene: TRBV30
CDR3aa: CAWDKRDRAYEQYF

len: 14
v_gene: TRBV27
CDR3aa: CASSLGQGNQPQHF

len: 15
v_gene: TRBV2
CDR3aa: CASSVRGPNTGELFF

len: 15
v_gene: TRBV7-2
CDR3aa: CASSLGPQGGNTIYF

len: 13
v_gene: TRBV29-1
CDR3aa: CSAALFPYNEQFF

len: 17
v_gene: TRBV28
CDR3aa: CASSLSRYRSGANVLTF

len: 14
v_gene: TRBV5-4
CDR3aa: CASSSGRGNHEAFF

len: 12
v_gene: TRBV6-1
CDR3aa: CATGTGVNEQFF

len: 13
v_gene: TRBV10-3
CDR3aa: CAISVSATDTQYF

len: 14
v_gene: TRBV7-2
CDR3aa: CASSLSPQAEGQFF

len: 14
v_gene: TRBV7-3
CDR3aa: CASSLLGGSETQYF

len: 14
v_gene: TRBV3-1
CDR3aa: CASSLEGGSEKLFF

len: 17
v_gene: TRBV27
CDR3aa: CPSSLVRTGDINTEAFF

len: 20
v_gene: TRBV3-1
CDR3aa: CASSQDPQGGLPDGNQPQHF

len: 15
v_gene: TRBV11-3
CDR3aa: CASSLGLADSYEQYF

len: 16
v_gene: TRBV11-2
CDR3aa: CGSSPQGAPSFNEQFF

len: 13
v_gene: TRBV11-2
CDR3aa: CASRSGRDNEQFF

len: 13
v_gene: TRBV6-1
CDR3aa: CASSRPGGAEALF

len: 13
v_gene: TRBV5-1
CDR3aa: CASNDELTYEQYF

len: 13
v_gene: TRBV4-1
CDR3aa: CASSPVKGETQYF

len: 17
v_gene: TRBV12-3/TRBV12-4
CDR3aa: CASSPTGTGLMNTEAFF